This TCR beta chain was obtained from a study of CD4+ T cells in melanoma. Study-wide points: CD8+ T cell, macrophage and B cell function reportedly correlated with neoantigen-specific CD4+ T cells. Neoantigen-specific CD4+ T cells in melanoma reportedly had diverse differentiation states.

This clone was detected a few times. The antigen is unknown. TCRdb's copy holds only in-frame clones and misses some; the assay was immunoSEQ multiplex PCR. Here the sample spans 13,000 or so clones, 68% being singletons. The CDR3 is made up of 17 amino acids. V was pared by 0 bases and J by 4 bases, with 7 bases of the junction left unmatched. Germline CDR1 is LGHNA and CDR2 is YNFKEQ. Sequencing used cells from a culture (not recorded whether cultured in vitro). This chain links TRBV4-2 with TRBJ2-3; 10 positions agree with TRBD2. The sequence was collected from a human donor with melanoma. This CDR3 reads CASSQDWSGGEADTQYF. As DNA, the CDR3 is TGTGCCAGCAGCCAAGATTGGAGCGGGGGGGAAGCAGATACGCAGTATTTT.